The clone carrying this TCR beta chain was seen a handful of times. This specimen belongs to a study of T cells after yellow fever vaccination. Via MiXCR, TCRdb re-called the 5' RACE reads, giving one row per CDR3 protein. The sample shows more than 95,000 distinct CDR3 sequences, over 12% of them seen only once. The V gene's germline CDR1 is DFQATT and CDR2 SNEGSKA (reference sequence). Trimming removed 5 bases from V and 2 bases from J, with 13 bases in between. CDR3 length: 14 amino acids. This sequence originates from a man younger than 35 who received the YFV17D yellow fever vaccine. The rearrangement uses TRBV20-1 and TRBJ1-5; D unclear. The material was CD8+ T cells sorted from PBMCs, obtained 5 days after the yellow fever booster vaccination. This chain's CDR3 is CSAWPGAGNQPQHF. The CDR3 coding sequence is TGCAGTGCTTGGCCGGGAGCGGGCAATCAGCCCCAGCATTTT.